Sequencing of this T cell receptor beta chain was carried out in a study of blood T cell repertoires in COVID-19. Germline V lookup: CDR1 LGHNA, CDR2 YSLEER. The V end was cut by 3 bases, the J end by 0 bases, with 11 bases between. CDR3 size: 15 residues. Original methodology: Nucleated cell counts were estimated from reference gene primer amplification. Here immunoSEQ multiplex PCR was the method, and the copy in TCRdb shows in-frame clones only, minus some. V, J and clone size reflect that table, while D and trimming were determined from the DNA. This table has just under 150,000 clones, more than 75% appearing once.

The chain combines TRBV4-3 with TRBJ1-2, with D possibly TRBD1 on 6 matching bases. This sequence was found in a woman aged 45-59 years with active or convalescent COVID-19. Material for sequencing was peripheral blood. CDR3 nucleotide sequence: TGCGCCAGCAGCCAGTTACAGGGTTCTAACTATGGCTACACCTTC. Its protein product is CASSQLQGSNYGYTF.